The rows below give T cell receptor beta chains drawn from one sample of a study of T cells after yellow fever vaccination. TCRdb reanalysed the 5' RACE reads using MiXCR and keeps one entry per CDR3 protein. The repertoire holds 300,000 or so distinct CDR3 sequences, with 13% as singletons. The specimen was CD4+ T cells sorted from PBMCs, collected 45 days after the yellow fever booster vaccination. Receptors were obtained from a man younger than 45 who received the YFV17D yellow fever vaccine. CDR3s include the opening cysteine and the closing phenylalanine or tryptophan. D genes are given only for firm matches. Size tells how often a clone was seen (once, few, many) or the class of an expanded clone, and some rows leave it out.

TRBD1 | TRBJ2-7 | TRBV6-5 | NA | CASSYRGQGAEQYF | TGTGCCAGCAGTTATAGAGGACAGGGCGCCGAGCAGTACTTC
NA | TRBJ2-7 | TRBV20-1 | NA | CSATNPPYEQYF | TGCAGTGCAACCAATCCACCCTACGAGCAGTACTTC
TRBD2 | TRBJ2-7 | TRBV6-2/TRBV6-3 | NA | CASSRPSGTYEQYF | TGTGCCAGCAGTCGCCCTAGCGGGACCTACGAGCAGTACTTC
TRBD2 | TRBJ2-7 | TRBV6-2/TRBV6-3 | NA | CASSKPRTSGRYEQYF | TGTGCCAGCAGCAAACCAAGGACTAGCGGGAGGTACGAGCAGTACTTC
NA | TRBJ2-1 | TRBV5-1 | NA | CASSLPGLGSYNEQFF | TGCGCCAGCAGCTTGCCGGGACTTGGCTCCTACAATGAGCAGTTCTTC
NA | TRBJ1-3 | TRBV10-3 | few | CAISESVSSGNTIYF | TGTGCCATCAGTGAGTCGGTTTCAAGTGGAAACACCATATATTTT
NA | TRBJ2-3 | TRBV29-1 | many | CSAGSAATDTQYF | TGCAGCGCGGGGAGTGCTGCCACAGATACGCAGTATTTT
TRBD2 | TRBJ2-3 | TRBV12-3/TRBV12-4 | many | CASSHGTSGSNTDTQYF | TGTGCCAGCAGCCACGGGACTAGCGGGAGTAACACAGATACGCAGTATTTT
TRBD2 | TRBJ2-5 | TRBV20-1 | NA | CSARTRLAGGRETQYF | TGCAGTGCCCGCACCCGACTAGCGGGAGGGAGGGAGACCCAGTACTTC
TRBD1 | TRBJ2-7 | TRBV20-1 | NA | CSAATGAGTREQYF | TGCAGTGCCGCCACAGGGGCTGGAACTCGAGAGCAGTACTTC
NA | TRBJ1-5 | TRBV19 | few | CASRSPGTGNQPQHF | TGTGCCAGTAGGTCTCCAGGCACGGGCAATCAGCCCCAGCATTTT
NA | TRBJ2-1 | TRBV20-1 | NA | CSASEGLTGEQFF | TGCAGTGCTAGTGAGGGGTTGACGGGTGAGCAGTTCTTC
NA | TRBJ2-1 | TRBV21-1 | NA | CASSSVCDEQFF | TGTGCCAGCAGCAGCGTGTGCGATGAGCAGTTCTTC
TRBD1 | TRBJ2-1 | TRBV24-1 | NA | CATSALATGDEQFF | TGTGCCACCAGTGCTCTGGCGACAGGGGATGAGCAGTTCTTC
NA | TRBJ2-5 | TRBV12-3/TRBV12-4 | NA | CASSFAAGEETQYF | TGTGCCAGCAGTTTTGCGGCAGGGGAAGAGACCCAGTACTTC
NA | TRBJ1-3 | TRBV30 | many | CAWMRTRSGNTIYF | TGTGCCTGGATGCGGACCCGCTCTGGAAACACCATATATTTT
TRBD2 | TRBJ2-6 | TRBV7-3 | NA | CASRSYSGSSGANVLTF | TGTGCCAGCAGATCGTATAGCGGGAGCTCTGGGGCCAACGTCCTGACTTTC
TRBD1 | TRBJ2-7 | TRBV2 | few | CASRNRGVDEQYF | TGTGCCAGCCGGAACAGGGGAGTGGACGAGCAGTACTTC
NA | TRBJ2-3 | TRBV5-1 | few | CASSLNGRTTADTQYF | TGCGCCAGCAGCTTGAATGGGAGGACGACGGCTGATACGCAGTATTTT
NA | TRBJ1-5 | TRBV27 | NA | CASRTRGASNQPQHF | TGTGCCAGCAGGACCAGAGGGGCTAGCAATCAGCCCCAGCATTTT
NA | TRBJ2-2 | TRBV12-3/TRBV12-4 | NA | CASSFHSGPGELFF | TGTGCCAGCAGTTTCCACTCGGGACCCGGGGAGCTGTTTTTT
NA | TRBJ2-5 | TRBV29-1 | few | CSVARRAPETQYF | TGCAGCGTTGCCCGTCGGGCACCAGAGACCCAGTACTTC
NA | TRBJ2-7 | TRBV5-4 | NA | CASSPGTRGPYEQYF | TGTGCCAGCAGCCCCGGAACTAGGGGACCCTACGAGCAGTACTTC
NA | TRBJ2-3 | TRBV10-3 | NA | CAISHSSGGGTDTQYF | TGTGCCATCAGTCACTCCTCCGGAGGGGGGACAGATACGCAGTATTTT
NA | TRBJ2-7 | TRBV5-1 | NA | CASSSDQYEQYF | TGCGCCAGCAGCTCTGACCAGTACGAGCAGTACTTC
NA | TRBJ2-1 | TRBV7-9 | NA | CASNQGGALGYNEQFF | TGTGCCAGCAATCAGGGGGGCGCGTTGGGTTACAATGAGCAGTTCTTC
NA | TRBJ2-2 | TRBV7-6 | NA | CASSFLSGETGELFF | TGTGCCAGCAGCTTCCTTAGCGGCGAAACCGGGGAGCTGTTTTTT
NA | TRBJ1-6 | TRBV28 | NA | CASSLYGGSSYNSPLHF | TGTGCCAGCAGTTTATATGGGGGGAGCTCCTATAATTCACCCCTCCACTTT
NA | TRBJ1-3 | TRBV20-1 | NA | CSAREGGTGNTIYF | TGCAGTGCTAGGGAGGGGGGAACTGGAAACACCATATATTTT
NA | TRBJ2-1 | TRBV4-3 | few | CASSLGTGRFDEQFF | TGCGCCAGCAGCCTGGGAACAGGGAGGTTCGATGAGCAGTTCTTC
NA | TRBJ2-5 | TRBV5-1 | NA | CASSLWGGRQGPLQETQYF | TGCGCCAGCAGCTTGTGGGGGGGAAGACAGGGCCCCCTGCAAGAGACCCAGTACTTC
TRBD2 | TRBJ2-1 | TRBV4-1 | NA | CASSQGTSGNTYNEQFF | TGCGCCAGCAGCCAAGGAACTAGCGGGAACACTTACAATGAGCAGTTCTTC
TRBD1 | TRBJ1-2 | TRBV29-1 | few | CSVLGTGGGYDYTF | TGCAGCGTTCTTGGGACAGGGGGCGGTTATGACTACACCTTC
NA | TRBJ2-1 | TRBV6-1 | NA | CASRETRAYNEQFF | TGTGCCAGCAGGGAGACTAGGGCCTACAATGAGCAGTTCTTC
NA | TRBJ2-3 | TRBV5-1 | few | CASSLQGSQLLYTDTQYF | TGCGCCAGCAGCTTACAGGGTTCGCAACTTCTATACACAGATACGCAGTATTTT
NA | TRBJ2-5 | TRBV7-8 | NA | CASSALGTAETQYF | TGTGCCAGCAGCGCCCTAGGGACCGCGGAGACCCAGTACTTC
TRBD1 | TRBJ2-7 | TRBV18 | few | CASSPGTDYEQYF | TGTGCCAGCTCACCCGGGACAGACTACGAGCAGTACTTC
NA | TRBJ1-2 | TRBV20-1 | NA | CSAPDRNYGYTF | TGCAGTGCTCCTGACAGGAACTATGGCTACACCTTC
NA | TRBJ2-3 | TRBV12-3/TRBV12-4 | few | CASTLGNTQYF | TGTGCCAGCACTTTGGGTAATACGCAGTATTTT
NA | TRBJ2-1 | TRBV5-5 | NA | CASSFTGHPRNEQFF | TGTGCCAGCAGCTTTACAGGACACCCTCGGAATGAGCAGTTCTTC
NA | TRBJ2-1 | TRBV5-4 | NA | CASSLSPLLSNEQFF | TGTGCCAGCAGCTTGAGTCCCCTCTTATCCAATGAGCAGTTCTTC
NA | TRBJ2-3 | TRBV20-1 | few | CSLGDLGTQYF | TGCAGCCTCGGGGACCTTGGTACGCAGTATTTT
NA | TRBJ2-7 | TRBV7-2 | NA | CATRKGGSYEQYF | TGTGCCACCCGCAAGGGGGGCAGTTACGAGCAGTACTTC
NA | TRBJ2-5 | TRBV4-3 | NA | CASSQAHQETQYF | TGCGCCAGCAGCCAGGCACACCAAGAGACCCAGTACTTC
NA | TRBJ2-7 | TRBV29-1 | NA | CSVEDPPRLQQYF | TGCAGCGTTGAAGACCCCCCTAGGCTGCAGCAGTACTTC
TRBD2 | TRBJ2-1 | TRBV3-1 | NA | CASSQDRERGNEQFF | TGTGCCAGCAGCCAAGATAGGGAGCGGGGCAATGAGCAGTTCTTC
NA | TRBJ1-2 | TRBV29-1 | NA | CSVQRGQRRSNYGYTF | TGCAGCGTTCAACGAGGGCAGAGACGCTCTAACTATGGCTACACCTTC
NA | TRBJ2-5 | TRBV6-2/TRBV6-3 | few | CASSPPSGGETQYF | TGTGCCAGCAGTCCCCCATCGGGTGGGGAGACCCAGTACTTC
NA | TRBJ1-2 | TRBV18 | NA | CASSPKTEGYTF | TGTGCCAGCTCGCCTAAAACGGAAGGCTACACCTTC
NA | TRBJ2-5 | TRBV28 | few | CASRMGLQETQYF | TGTGCCAGCAGAATGGGGCTGCAAGAGACCCAGTACTTC
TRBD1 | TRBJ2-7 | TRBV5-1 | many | CASSLGGQGIYEQYF | TGCGCCAGCAGCTTGGGAGGACAGGGGATCTACGAGCAGTACTTC